A single sample is the source of the 14 T cell receptor beta chains below, sequenced in a study of OX40 agonist ivuxolimab in advanced cancers. Sequenced by immunoSEQ multiplex PCR; TCRdb stores in-frame clones only, minus some. The profile covers 50,000 to 70,000 clones, with approximately 86% appearing a single time and approximately 2.8% taken by the ten largest. Sample: CD4+ or CD8+ T cells sorted from blood, taken in a trial of the OX40 agonist ivuxolimab. These receptors all stem from an adult with an advanced solid tumor such as melanoma, head and neck, liver or kidney cancer.

The chain links TRBV29-1 to TRBJ2-7; D perhaps matches TRBD2 (6 bases). There are 13 residues in the CDR3. The ends were cut back, 1 base at V and 7 bases at J, with 14 bases in the middle. The germline CDR1 and CDR2 sequences are SQVTM and ANQGSEA. The CDR3 loop is CSVEGGVPGEQYF. In DNA, the CDR3 is TGCAGCGTTGAAGGGGGGGTCCCGGGAGAGCAGTACTTC.

This clone was detected only once. The V call is TRBV7-2, the J call TRBJ2-1, with 7 nucleotides matching TRBD1. Germline assignment: CDR1 SGHTA and CDR2 FQGNSA. The CDR3 has 17 residues. V was clipped by 5 bases and J by 1 base; unmatched bases: 11. CDR3 sequence: CASSRDASTGSYNEQFF. The CDR3, as DNA: TGTGCCAGCAGCCGTGACGCCTCGACAGGGTCCTACAATGAGCAGTTCTTC. Based on the CDR3 plus reference TRBV7-2 and TRBJ2-1, the full variable domain is GAGVSQSPSNKVTEKGKDVELRCDPISGHTALYWYRQSLGQGLEFLIYFQGNSAPDKSGLPSDRFSAERTGGSVSTLTIQRTQQEDSAVYLCASSRDASTGSYNEQFFGPGTRLTVL.

This chain joins TRBV11-3 and TRBJ2-1; 10 bases are shared with TRBD2. The length of the CDR3 is 17 residues. Germline V gives CDR1 SGHNT, CDR2 YENEEA. Unmatched junction bases numbered 7, after V lost 1 base and J lost 4 bases. CDR3 amino acids: CASSLVLAGDLYNEQFF. The CDR3 DNA follows: TGTGCCAGCAGCTTAGTCCTAGCGGGGGACCTTTACAATGAGCAGTTCTTC.

Turning to this clone: A clone one base away is much larger, so this may be a read error. V gene TRBV19 combines with J gene TRBJ1-5; D might be TRBD1 (5 bases). V was shortened by 7 bases and J by 1 base, with 17 bases between the two germline ends. Per germline, CDR1 LNHDA and CDR2 SQIVND (reference sequence). The CDR3 has 16 residues. The CDR3 DNA is TGTGCCAGTACTCTCAGGGAGGGACGAAGCAATCAGCCCCAGCATTTT. Its translation is CASTLREGRSNQPQHF.

This clone was observed a few times. The chain combines TRBV6-1 with TRBJ1-1; possibly TRBD1 for D (5 bases). The ends were cut back, 4 bases at V and 6 bases at J, with 15 bases in the middle. The germline V gene has CDR1 MNHNS and CDR2 SASEGT. The CDR3 sequence is 14 residues long. The CDR3 DNA reads as TGTGCCAGCAGTGTACGGACGCGGGGCGCTGAAGCTTTCTTT. Translated: CASSVRTRGAEAFF.

CDR3 in DNA: TGCGCCAGCAGCCCTACAGGCGATAGCAATCAGCCCCAGCATTTT. Its translation: CASSPTGDSNQPQHF. The V and J genes are TRBV5-1 and TRBJ1-5, with D possibly being TRBD1 (5 bases). This CDR3 spans 15 amino acids. V lost 4 bases to trimming and J lost 0 bases, with 11 bases between them. Germline CDR1 and CDR2: SGHRS and YFSETQ.

Notes on this clone: At the DNA level, this CDR3 is encoded by other sequences in the same sample as well. The chain combines TRBV5-1 with TRBJ2-5; no definite D call. This CDR3 is built from 12 residues. V lost 2 bases to trimming and J lost 1 base, with 3 bases between them. CDR1 is SGHRS and CDR2 is YFSETQ in the germline V gene. DNA for the CDR3: TGCGCCAGCAGCTTCGCCCAAGAGACCCAGTACTTC. It specifies CASSFAQETQYF.

The V gene is TRBV6-5, the J gene TRBJ2-1, with TRBD2 as a possible D gene (5 bases). V lost 0 bases and J 4 bases, leaving 13 bases between the germline ends. This CDR3 is 16 amino acids long. CDR1 and CDR2 from the germline V gene are MNHEY and SVGAGI. CDR3 nucleotide sequence: TGTGCCAGCAGTTACTCGAGGACTTTAAAGTACAATGAGCAGTTCTTC. This translates into CASSYSRTLKYNEQFF.

V is TRBV30 and J is TRBJ2-1; TRBD2 agrees at 10 bases. Germline loops: CDR1 GTSNPN, CDR2 SVGIG (reference sequence). Losses at the gene ends were 2 bases for V and 7 bases for J; bases not matched to a gene: 11. The CDR3 is 16 amino acids. CDR3 sequence: CAWSRYSAGGRNEQFF. CDR3 bases: TGTGCCTGGAGTCGATATTCAGCGGGGGGGCGAAATGAGCAGTTCTTC.

The chain combines TRBV7-2 with TRBJ1-4; possibly TRBD1 for D (6 bases). Germline CDR1 SGHTA, CDR2 FQGNSA. V was cut by 5 bases and J by 8 bases, with 18 bases left in between. This CDR3 comprises 15 residues. CDR3 DNA sequence: TGTGCCAGCAGCCCGCGGGCAGGGGCCCAGGAAAAACTGTTTTTT. This codes for CASSPRAGAQEKLFF. Filled out from reference TRBV7-2 and TRBJ1-4, the complete variable domain reads GAGVSQSPSNKVTEKGKDVELRCDPISGHTALYWYRQSLGQGLEFLIYFQGNSAPDKSGLPSDRFSAERTGGSVSTLTIQRTQQEDSAVYLCASSPRAGAQEKLFFGSGTQLSVL.

The chain combines TRBV5-5 with TRBJ1-3; D perhaps matches TRBD1 (6 bases). This CDR3 contains 14 residues. Per the germline V gene, CDR1 is SGHKS and CDR2 is YYEKEE (reference sequence). V was shortened by 3 bases and J by 2 bases, with 9 bases between the two germline ends. CDR3 protein: CASSWTVPGNTIYF. The CDR3 DNA reads as TGTGCCAGCAGCTGGACAGTACCTGGAAACACCATATATTTT.

This clone was counted only a few times. The chain combines TRBV11-2 with TRBJ1-4; D gene uncertain. Germline CDR1 SGHAT, CDR2 FQNNGV. The CDR3 covers 15 residues. Trimming removed 1 base at V and 0 bases at J, with 6 bases between. CDR3 nucleotide sequence: TGTGCCAGCAGCTTAGCCCCTACAACTAATGAAAAACTGTTTTTT. Its translation is CASSLAPTTNEKLFF.

V usage is TRBV29-1 and J usage is TRBJ2-3, with a tentative D call TRBD2 (6 bases). There are 16 residues in the CDR3. The germline CDR1 and CDR2 sequences are SQVTM and ANQGSEA. V lost 0 bases and J lost 2, with 15 bases in between. The CDR3 reads CSVEDGGTGATDTQYF. CDR3 bases: TGCAGCGTTGAAGACGGTGGGACGGGAGCCACAGATACGCAGTATTTT.

The CDR3 region is CASSSGVTEAFF. The DNA for the CDR3 is TGTGCCAGCTCATCCGGGGTAACTGAAGCTTTCTTT. The V and J genes are TRBV18 and TRBJ1-1, with D hard to call. CDR3 length: 12 amino acids. CDR1 is KGHSH and CDR2 is LQKENI in the germline V gene. Deletions cut 5 bases from V and 5 bases from J, with 9 bases between.